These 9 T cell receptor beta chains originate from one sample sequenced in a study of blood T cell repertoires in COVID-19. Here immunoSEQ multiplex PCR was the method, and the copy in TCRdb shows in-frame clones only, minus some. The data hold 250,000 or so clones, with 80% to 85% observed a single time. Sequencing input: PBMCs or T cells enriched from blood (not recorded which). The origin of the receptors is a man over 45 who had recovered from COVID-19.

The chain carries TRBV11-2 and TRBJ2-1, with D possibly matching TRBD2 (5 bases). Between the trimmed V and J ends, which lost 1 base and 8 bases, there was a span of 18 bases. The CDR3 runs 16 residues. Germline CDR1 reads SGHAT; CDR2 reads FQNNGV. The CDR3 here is CASSLGRGLGQDEQFF. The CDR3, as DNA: TGTGCCAGCAGCTTAGGTCGCGGGCTAGGGCAGGATGAGCAGTTCTTC.

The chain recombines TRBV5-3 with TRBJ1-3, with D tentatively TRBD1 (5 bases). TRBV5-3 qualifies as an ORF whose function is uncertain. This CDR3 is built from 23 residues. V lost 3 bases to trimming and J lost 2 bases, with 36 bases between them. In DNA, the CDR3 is TGTGCCAGAAGCTACCACCAACCCCCGGTCTACAGGAGTGGGTGTAGAGCTGGAAACACCATATATTTT. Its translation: CARSYHQPPVYRSGCRAGNTIYF.

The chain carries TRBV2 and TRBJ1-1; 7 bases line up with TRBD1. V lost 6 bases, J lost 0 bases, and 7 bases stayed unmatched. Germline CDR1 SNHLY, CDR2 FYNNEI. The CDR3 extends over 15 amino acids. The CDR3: CASSEQGLVNTEAFF. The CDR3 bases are TGTGCCAGCAGCGAACAGGGGCTTGTGAACACTGAAGCTTTCTTT.

CDR3 in DNA: TGCAGCGTTGAGGGGACAGTTAAAGAGACCCAGTACTTC. It specifies CSVEGTVKETQYF. The genes are TRBV29-1 and TRBJ2-5; 7 nucleotides agree with TRBD1. CDR1 and CDR2 (germline): SQVTM, ANQGSEA. This CDR3 is 13 amino acids long. Trimming cost V 3 bases and J 3 bases; bases outside gene matches: 4.

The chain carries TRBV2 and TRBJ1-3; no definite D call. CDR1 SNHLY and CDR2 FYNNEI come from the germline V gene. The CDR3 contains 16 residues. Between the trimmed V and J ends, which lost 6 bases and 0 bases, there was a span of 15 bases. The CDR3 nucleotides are TGTGCCAGCAGGTATCCGGACGGGAGCTCTGGAAACACCATATATTTT. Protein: CASRYPDGSSGNTIYF.

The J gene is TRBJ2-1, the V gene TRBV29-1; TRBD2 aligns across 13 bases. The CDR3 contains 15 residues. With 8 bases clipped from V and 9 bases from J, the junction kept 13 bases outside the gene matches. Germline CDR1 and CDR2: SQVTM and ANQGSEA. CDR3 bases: TGCAGCACGCCCGGGACTAGCGGGATATTGGGTGAGCAGTTCTTC. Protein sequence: CSTPGTSGILGEQFF.

The CDR3: CASSDSALPEKLFF. The CDR3 DNA reads as TGTGCCAGCAGTGACAGCGCACTTCCAGAAAAACTGTTTTTT. J is TRBJ1-4 and V is TRBV28; perhaps TRBD1 as D (5 bases). The CDR3 runs to 14 residues. In germline, CDR1 is MDHEN, CDR2 SYDVKM. Between the trimmed V and J ends, which lost 5 bases and 8 bases, there was a span of 15 bases. Full variable domain (missing parts from reference TRBV28 and TRBJ1-4): DVKVTQSSRYLVKRTGEKVFLECVQDMDHENMFWYRQDPGLGLRLIYFSYDVKMKEKGDIPEGYSVSREKKERFSLILESASTNQTSMYLCASSDSALPEKLFFGSGTQLSVL.

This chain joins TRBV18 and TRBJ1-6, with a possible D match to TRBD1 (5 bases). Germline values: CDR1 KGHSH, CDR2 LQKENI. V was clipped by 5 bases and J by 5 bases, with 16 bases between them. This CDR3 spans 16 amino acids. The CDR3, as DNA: TGTGCCAGCTCAAGAACCCAGACGGACAATAATTCACCCCTCCACTTT. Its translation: CASSRTQTDNNSPLHF.

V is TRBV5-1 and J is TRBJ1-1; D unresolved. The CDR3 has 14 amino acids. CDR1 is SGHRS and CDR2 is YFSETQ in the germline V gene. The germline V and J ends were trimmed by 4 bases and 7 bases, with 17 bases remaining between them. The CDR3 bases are TGCGCCAGCAGCATCGAGACGGGGATGGGTGAAGCTTTCTTT. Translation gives CASSIETGMGEAFF.